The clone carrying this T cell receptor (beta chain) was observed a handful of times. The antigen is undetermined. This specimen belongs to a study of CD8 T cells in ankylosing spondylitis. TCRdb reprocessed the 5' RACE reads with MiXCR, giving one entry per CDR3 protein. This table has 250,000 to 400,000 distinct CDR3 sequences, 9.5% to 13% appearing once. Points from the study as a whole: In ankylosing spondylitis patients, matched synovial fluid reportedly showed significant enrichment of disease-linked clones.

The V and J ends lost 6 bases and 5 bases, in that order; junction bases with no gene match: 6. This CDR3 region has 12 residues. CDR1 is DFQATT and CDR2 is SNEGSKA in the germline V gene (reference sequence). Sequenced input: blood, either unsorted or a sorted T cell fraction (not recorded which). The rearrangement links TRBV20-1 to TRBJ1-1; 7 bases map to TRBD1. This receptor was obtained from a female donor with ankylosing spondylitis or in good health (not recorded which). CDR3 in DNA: TGCAGTGCAACCCGACAGGGTACTGAAGCTTTCTTT. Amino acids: CSATRQGTEAFF.